The T cell receptor (beta chain) under discussion was sequenced for a study of CD8 T cells in Susac syndrome. From blood CD8+ and CD4+ T cells, TCR beta sequences were generated. Negative isolation yielded the CD8+ and CD4+ T cells, while FACS enriched the TEMRA cells. Trimming removed 5 bases from V and 6 bases from J; junction bases left unmatched: 10. The CDR3 contains 15 residues. Germline CDR1 SGHDT, CDR2 YYEEEE. Reverse transcription of roughly 0.5 to 1 ug RNA used random hexamers. TCR beta CDR3 was amplified by immunoSEQ covering 54 Vbeta and 13 Jbeta. One entry per CDR3 protein results from TCRdb running MiXCR on the immunoSEQ multiplex PCR reads. Found here are about 120,000 distinct CDR3 sequences, 85% to 95% of them singletons; the top ten hold roughly 0.12%.

This TCR was sampled from a human donor in good health. The specimen sequenced was CD8+ T cells from PBMCs. The chain carries TRBV5-6 and TRBJ2-2; 7 nucleotides align to TRBD2. This chain's CDR3 is CASSSSGTISGELFF. DNA for the CDR3: TGTGCCAGCAGTTCCTCCGGGACTATCTCCGGGGAGCTGTTTTTT.